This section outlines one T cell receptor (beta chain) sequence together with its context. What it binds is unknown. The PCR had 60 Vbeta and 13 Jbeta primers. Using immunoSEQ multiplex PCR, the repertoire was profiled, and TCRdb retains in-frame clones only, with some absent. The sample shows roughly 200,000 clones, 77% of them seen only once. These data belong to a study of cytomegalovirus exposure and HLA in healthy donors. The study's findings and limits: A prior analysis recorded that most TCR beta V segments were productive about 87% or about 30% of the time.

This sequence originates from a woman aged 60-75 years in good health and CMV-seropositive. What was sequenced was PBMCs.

DNA for the CDR3: TGTGCCAGCAGCCAAGTTGAAGCCTATGGCTACACCTTC. This gives the protein CASSQVEAYGYTF. This rearrangement joins TRBV4-2 to TRBJ1-2, with D unresolved. V gave up 1 base and J gave up 4 bases, with 7 bases separating them. CDR1 and CDR2 from the germline V gene are LGHNA and YNFKEQ. The CDR3 is made up of 13 amino acids.